This TCR beta chain came from a study of identifying expanded T cells in peripheral blood. Study outcomes and limitations: Across healthy donors, higher total template counts meant significantly greater roughly two-week count variance. About 1.2 clones differed between technical replicates, versus roughly 16 and 20 over time.

During the collection period, no donor immune events like infections were recorded. Only in-frame clones appear in the TCRdb table, and some are missing; sequencing was by immunoSEQ multiplex PCR. The sample contains some 100,000 clones, about 83% of which appear only once. As for this clone: What it binds is not known. Additional DNA sequences in this sample encode the identical CDR3.

The CDR3 has 13 residues. The junction had 6 bases not matched to a gene; V was cut back by 7 bases and J by 0 bases. Germline lookup yields CDR1 SQVTM and CDR2 ANQGSEA. The sequence derives from a person aged 18-70 years in good health. This chain links TRBV29-1 with TRBJ2-7; 7 nucleotides agree with TRBD1. Sample: blood. Here the CDR3 reads CSATGANSYEQYF. CDR3 nucleotides: TGCAGCGCCACAGGGGCCAACTCCTACGAGCAGTACTTC.